This T cell receptor (beta chain) was sequenced for a study of blood T cells in healthy people across ages. This CDR3 spans 15 amino acids. CDR1 LGHDT and CDR2 YNNKEL come from the germline V gene (reference sequence). V was pared by 4 bases and J by 3 bases, with 7 bases of the junction left unmatched. Researchers collected roughly 10 milliliters of peripheral blood from every single donor. Total RNA amounts of at least 5 micrograms were extracted per sample. Together with a sample-barcoded 5' primer, a J-beta primer mix was included in a second PCR lasting roughly 7 to 11 cycles. TCRdb processed the 5' RACE reads anew with MiXCR; each CDR3 protein has one entry. This sample yields approximately 580,000 distinct CDR3 sequences, of which 24% are seen a single time; around 10% belongs to the top ten. The sample was also reused in another study, on T cells of mothers and their children. That source reports: The donors comprised several children and their three healthy Caucasian mothers. Versus unrelated pairs, overlap was slightly higher in related mother-child pairs, without reaching significance.

The specimen was blood. V is TRBV3-1 and J is TRBJ2-3; 7 positions agree with TRBD1. The receptor was derived from a boy younger than 18 in good health. The CDR3 DNA follows: TGTGCCAGCAGCCCCTTGACAGGGAGTACAGATACGCAGTATTTT. Protein sequence: CASSPLTGSTDTQYF.